The clone carrying this T cell receptor (beta chain) was picked up a small number of times. Carrying unique molecular identifiers, the cDNA also gained a universal primer site through template switching. Using its own MiXCR run on the 5' RACE reads, TCRdb lists one record per CDR3 protein. Here the sample spans a few hundred thousand distinct CDR3 sequences, about 8.9% being singletons. This sample is part of a study of identical twins. CDR3 length: 17 residues. CDR1 is SGHTA, CDR2 FQGTGA, per germline. Trimming cost V 3 bases and J 3 bases; bases outside gene matches: 9. The same data also went into a second study, on yellow fever vaccine responses in identical twins.

The V call is TRBV7-3, the J call TRBJ2-5, with TRBD2 identical over 11 bases. The receptor was isolated from a woman aged 18-35 years in good health. The sample taken for sequencing was CD8+ T cells sorted from blood. CDR3 nucleotide sequence: TGTGCCAGCAGCTTGGGGCCTAGCGGGGGGCACGAAGAGACCCAGTACTTC. Translated: CASSLGPSGGHEETQYF.